Below are 10 T cell receptor beta chains sequenced from a single sample in a study of CD8 T cells in ankylosing spondylitis. Findings and caveats of the study: A motif of 8 or 9 highly homologous TCR beta variants was seen as apparently characteristic of ankylosing spondylitis blood.

No antigen has been assigned to these receptors. TCRdb re-derived calls from the 5' RACE reads in MiXCR, one entry per CDR3 protein. The sample holds around 430,000 distinct CDR3 sequences; approximately 17% are singletons and the top ten take just over 1%. Sequencing was done on a sample of blood, either unsorted or a sorted T cell fraction (not recorded which). Receptors were obtained from a male donor with ankylosing spondylitis.

This clonotype has a handful of counts. The rearrangement links TRBV5-1 to TRBJ2-1, with D unresolved. CDR1 and CDR2 from the germline V gene are SGHRS and YFSETQ. The CDR3 is 16 amino acids. The V and J ends lost 1 base and 2 bases respectively, with 13 bases between them. The CDR3 protein is CASSLQTGRTYNEQFF. The CDR3 region has the DNA TGCGCCAGCAGCTTGCAAACGGGCCGGACCTACAATGAGCAGTTCTTC.

This clonotype was recorded a few times. The chain uses TRBV5-6 and TRBJ1-1; 9 bases line up with TRBD1. CDR1 SGHDT and CDR2 YYEEEE come from the germline V gene. The CDR3 totals 15 residues. Trimming took 4 bases from V and 5 from J; bases not matched to a gene: 9. The CDR3 loop is CASSPLTGGGTEAFF. CDR3 coding DNA: TGTGCCAGCAGCCCACTGACAGGGGGTGGTACTGAAGCTTTCTTT.

This clonotype was observed a few times. The CDR3 reads CATSSGDRGDTIYF. DNA for the CDR3: TGTGCCACCAGCTCAGGGGACAGGGGGGACACCATATATTTT. The rearrangement uses TRBV15 and TRBJ1-3, with 11 bases that match TRBD1. CDR1 and CDR2 (germline): LNHNV, YYDKDF (reference sequence). The CDR3 loop spans 14 amino acids. The trim removed 5 bases at V and 8 bases at J, leaving 5 bases unmatched.

This chain links TRBV7-3 with TRBJ2-1, with TRBD2 identical over 9 bases. This CDR3 has 16 residues. Germline assignment: CDR1 SGHTA and CDR2 FQGTGA. V shed 2 bases, J shed 6 bases, and the junction held 8 bases outside the gene matches. The CDR3 region has the DNA TGTGCCAGCAGCTTACTACCCGGGACTAGCCGCAATGAGCAGTTCTTC. As protein: CASSLLPGTSRNEQFF.

This clonotype was found a few times. J is TRBJ2-5 and V is TRBV6-5; possibly TRBD2 for D (7 bases). V lost 2 bases and J 2 bases, leaving 18 bases between the germline ends. This CDR3 contains 17 residues. CDR1 MNHEY and CDR2 SVGAGI come from the germline V gene. In DNA form, the CDR3 reads TGTGCCAGCAGTTACGCCGGGACCGGGGGGCTACAAGAGACCCAGTACTTC. Translation gives CASSYAGTGGLQETQYF.

This clonotype was counted between two and nine times. V usage is TRBV30 and J usage is TRBJ2-5; D is ambiguous. The CDR3 totals 11 residues. V gave up 3 bases and J gave up 5 bases, with 7 bases separating them. Germline loops: CDR1 GTSNPN, CDR2 SVGIG (reference sequence). Written as DNA, the CDR3 is TGTGCCTGGAGACAAATGGAGACCCAGTACTTC. Its translation: CAWRQMETQYF. The full variable domain, with the rest looked up from reference TRBV30 and TRBJ2-5, is SQTIHQWPATLVQPVGSPLSLECTVEGTSNPNLYWYRQAAGRGLQLLFYSVGIGQISSEVPQNLSASRPQDRQFILSSKKLLLSDSGFYLCAWRQMETQYFGPGTRLLVL.

V is TRBV7-2 and J is TRBJ2-3; 8 bases are shared with TRBD2. From germline, CDR1 is SGHTA and CDR2 FQGNSA. Trimming took 3 bases from V and 5 from J; bases not matched to a gene: 13. There are 17 residues in the CDR3. The CDR3 is CASSLGLAGWGQDTQYF. In DNA form, the CDR3 reads TGTGCCAGCAGCTTGGGGTTAGCGGGATGGGGGCAAGATACGCAGTATTTT. The whole variable domain, remainder taken from reference TRBV7-2 and TRBJ2-3, is GAGVSQSPSNKVTEKGKDVELRCDPISGHTALYWYRQSLGQGLEFLIYFQGNSAPDKSGLPSDRFSAERTGGSVSTLTIQRTQQEDSAVYLCASSLGLAGWGQDTQYFGPGTRLTVL.

Notes on this clonotype: The junction differs from germline at one of its ends, possibly a read error. The J gene is TRBJ1-1, the V gene TRBV5-1; 7 positions agree with TRBD1. Germline-derived CDR1 and CDR2 are SGHRS and YFSETQ. The CDR3 runs to 12 residues. CDR3 protein: CASSLEEGARIF. CDR3 coding DNA: TGCGCCAGCAGCTTGGAAGAGGGGGCACGGATTTTT.

The V call is TRBV10-2, the J call TRBJ1-1, with 10 bases matching TRBD1. From germline, CDR1 is WSHSY and CDR2 SAAADI. The length of the CDR3 is 15 residues. J was trimmed by 3 bases and V by 5 bases; bases with no gene match: 6. The CDR3 DNA reads as TGCGCCAGCAGTTGGACAGGGGGAGGTGACACTGAAGCTTTCTTT. Translated: CASSWTGGGDTEAFF.

This clonotype occurred many times. The gene calls are TRBV29-1 and TRBJ2-3; unclear D gene. This CDR3 is 14 amino acids long. Trimming took 4 bases from V and 0 from J, leaving 11 bases between them. Per the germline V gene, CDR1 is SQVTM and CDR2 is ANQGSEA. CDR3 DNA: TGCAGCGTTGCTAAAGTTCGGAGCACAGATACGCAGTATTTT. Amino acids: CSVAKVRSTDTQYF.